This T cell receptor beta chain was retrieved from a study of metastatic and nonmetastatic thyroid tumors. The wider study: A comparison of repertoires was made across blood and tumor or nodule tissue from malignant and benign thyroid patients. Study-wide findings and caveats: Reported TCR beta diversity, measured in blood and tumor, was significantly higher for malignant thyroid tumors than for benign nodules.

Original handling: Construction of a distant-metastasis classifier for papillary thyroid cancer relied on CDR3 differences across clinicopathological groups. TCRdb re-called the PCR reads through MiXCR. TCRdb, not the authors, supplied the V and J calls. This table holds about 16,000 clones, roughly 31% found once. This clone is labeled medium-sized. Its antigen is currently unknown. The entire patient cohort was treatment-naive prior to thyroid surgery. This clonotype was sampled from a female donor with papillary thyroid cancer or a benign thyroid nodule (not recorded which). Some clones in this sample may be carry-over from other donors' samples. Specimen: blood.

The DNA of the CDR3 is TGTGCCAGCAGTTACTCGACGCTCCTTAGCAATCAGCCCCAGCATTTT. Translating gives CASSYSTLLSNQPQHF. The V call is TRBV6-2 or TRBV6-3, the J call TRBJ1-5; unclear D gene. V was clipped by 0 bases and J by 0 bases, with 9 bases between them. The germline V gene encodes CDR1 MNHEY and CDR2 SVGEGT. This CDR3 has 16 residues.